These 22 T cell receptor beta chains share one sample of origin, sequenced in a study of beta chain features in type 1 diabetes. The whole isolated RNA underwent reverse transcription, so sequencing captured expressed TCRB transcripts. The data were produced by immunoSEQ multiplex PCR, yet TCRdb's version contains in-frame clones alone and is incomplete. This table has 640,000 or so clones, more than 13% appearing once. Regarding the study as a whole: People with Type 1 diabetes carried modestly yet significantly shorter TCRB CDR3s in all four CD4+ subsets.

No antigen has been assigned to these receptors. Sequencing was carried out using naive CD4+ T cells from blood. The receptor source for this set is a man aged 18 to 29 with type 1 diabetes.

The rearrangement links TRBV7-2 to TRBJ2-3, with unresolved D. The V gene's germline CDR1 is SGHTA and CDR2 FQGNSA. The CDR3 spans 14 residues. Trimming took 2 bases from V and 5 from J, leaving 11 bases between them. This CDR3 is CASSLSPLGDTQYF. CDR3 bases: TGTGCCAGCAGCTTAAGTCCTCTGGGAGATACGCAGTATTTT.

This clone was picked up many times. This sequence joins TRBV13 and TRBJ1-5; tentatively, D is TRBD1 (5 bases). Between the trimmed V and J ends, which lost 6 bases and 6 bases, there was a span of 15 bases. The CDR3 extends over 14 amino acids. The germline V gene has CDR1 PRHDT and CDR2 FYEKMQ (reference sequence). The CDR3 sequence is CASRTGGGSQPQHF. For the CDR3, the DNA is TGTGCCAGCAGAACAGGAGGCGGGAGTCAGCCCCAGCATTTT.

The rearrangement joins TRBV5-6 to TRBJ2-3; 11 nucleotides match TRBD2. V shed 5 bases, J shed 0 bases, and the junction held 2 bases outside the gene matches. CDR3 length equals 15 residues. Per the germline V gene, CDR1 is SGHDT and CDR2 is YYEEEE. Here the CDR3 reads CASSRTSGSTDTQYF. The CDR3 DNA sequence: TGTGCCAGCAGTCGGACTAGCGGGAGCACAGATACGCAGTATTTT.

The chain employs TRBV7-2 and TRBJ2-7, with D uncertain. This CDR3 has 16 residues. The germline V gene has CDR1 SGHTA and CDR2 FQGNSA. V lost 1 base and J 4 bases, leaving 17 bases between the germline ends. The CDR3 is CASSLGVRAGLYEQYF. The CDR3 DNA reads as TGTGCCAGCAGCTTAGGAGTTAGGGCAGGTCTTTACGAGCAGTACTTC.

This clone turned up a few times. This chain links TRBV18 with TRBJ2-5; 12 positions agree with TRBD2. The CDR3 consists of 15 residues. Germline V lookup: CDR1 KGHSH, CDR2 LQKENI. The V gene end was trimmed by 0 bases and the J gene end by 5 bases; junction bases not matched to a gene: 1. In nucleotides, the CDR3 is TGTGCCAGCTCACCACCGGGACTAGCGGGTGAGACCCAGTACTTC. Translating gives CASSPPGLAGETQYF.

This clone was detected only a few times. This chain connects TRBV11-2 to TRBJ1-1; D is uncertain. Germline values: CDR1 SGHAT, CDR2 FQNNGV. V was clipped by 0 bases and J by 4 bases, with 12 bases between them. This CDR3 spans 15 amino acids. The DNA for the CDR3 is TGTGCCAGCAGCTTAGATCCGGGAGGAGGCACTGAAGCTTTCTTT. It yields the protein CASSLDPGGGTEAFF.

V and J are TRBV10-3 and TRBJ2-1; 12 positions match TRBD2. Per the germline V gene, CDR1 is ENHRY and CDR2 is SYGVKD. The CDR3 contains 17 residues. The ends lost 1 base at V and 5 bases at J; junction bases unmatched: 6. Written as DNA, the CDR3 is TGTGCCATCAGTGAGTACAGACTAGCGGGGGACGACAATGAGCAGTTCTTC. It codes for CAISEYRLAGDDNEQFF.

This clone has just a few counts. This rearrangement joins TRBV9 to TRBJ2-7; TRBD1 aligns across 7 bases. V dropped 3 bases and J dropped 5; count of bases not matched to a gene: 11. The CDR3 extends over 15 amino acids. Germline V gives CDR1 SGDLS, CDR2 YYNGEE. CDR3 sequence: CASSGEDRVYHEQYF. Written as DNA, the CDR3 is TGTGCCAGCAGCGGAGAAGACAGGGTATACCACGAGCAGTACTTC.

The chain uses TRBV30 and TRBJ1-1, with D maybe TRBD1 (5 bases). V shed 5 bases and J shed 0 bases, with 13 bases lying between them. Germline CDR1 GTSNPN, CDR2 SVGIG (reference sequence). The CDR3 length is 14 residues. As DNA, the CDR3 is TGTGCCTGGCTGCGAGGGACGTTGAACACTGAAGCTTTCTTT. Encoded protein: CAWLRGTLNTEAFF.

The V and J genes are TRBV29-1 and TRBJ1-1; weak D call: TRBD1 (5 bases). Germline-derived CDR1 and CDR2 are SQVTM and ANQGSEA. Trimming cost V 7 bases and J 3 bases, with 9 bases left between them. This CDR3 is 11 amino acids long. DNA for the CDR3: TGCAGCGCAACAGGATACACTGAAGCTTTCTTT. Translation: CSATGYTEAFF.

The chain employs TRBV29-1 and TRBJ2-7; 8 bases agree with TRBD1. J was trimmed by 5 bases and V by 6 bases; bases with no gene match: 3. There are 11 residues in the CDR3. The germline CDR1 and CDR2 sequences are SQVTM and ANQGSEA. The CDR3 sequence is CSVTGGHEQYF. DNA for the CDR3: TGCAGCGTCACAGGGGGGCACGAGCAGTACTTC.

This clone was recorded a few times. The identical CDR3 is also encoded by other nucleotide sequences in the sample. CDR3 residues: CASSPAGGETQYF. Here the CDR3 DNA reads TGTGCCAGCAGCCCGGCGGGAGGAGAGACCCAGTACTTC. This chain joins TRBV7-3 and TRBJ2-5; TRBD2 matches at 8 bases. Looked up from germline, CDR1 is SGHTA and CDR2 is FQGTGA. CDR3 length: 13 residues. Trimming took 5 bases from V and 4 from J; bases not matched to a gene: 3.

V and J are TRBV21-1 and TRBJ1-1. TRBV21-1 is a recognized pseudogene. This CDR3 contains 13 residues. The CDR3 DNA reads TGTGCCAGCAGCAATCGTCTGAGGACTAGAGCTTTCTTT. Translated, it gives CASSNRLRTRAFF.

Concerning this clone itself: The germline gene is not matched at one end of the junction; a read error may be the cause. V usage is TRBV7-7 and J usage is TRBJ2-5, with 12 bases aligning to TRBD2. The length of the CDR3 is 16 residues. Germline V gives CDR1 SSHAT, CDR2 FNYEAQ (reference sequence). CDR3 sequence (DNA): TGTGCTAGCAGCCTCGGACTAGCGGGACACCAAGAGACCCAGTACTTC. It codes for CASSLGLAGHQETQYF.

This clone has just a few counts. The chain couples TRBV29-1 to TRBJ2-7; D ambiguous. Germline V gene lookup returns CDR1 SQVTM and CDR2 ANQGSEA. The length of the CDR3 is 13 residues. Trimming stripped 6 bases from V and 4 bases from J, with 16 bases between. In nucleotides, the CDR3 is TGCAGCGTCCCCGGCTCCCAAAGATACGAGCAGTACTTC. Protein sequence: CSVPGSQRYEQYF.

This clone has just a few counts. V and J are TRBV5-6 and TRBJ1-2, with no clear D. V lost 0 bases and J lost 13, with 10 bases in between. CDR3 length equals 11 residues. The germline gives CDR1 SGHDT, CDR2 YYEEEE. The CDR3, as DNA: TGTGCCAGCAGCTTGGGACCTCGACTCACCTTC. It is translated as CASSLGPRLTF.

This clone was found a few times. The chain links TRBV7-6 to TRBJ2-7; the D gene is possibly TRBD1 (5 bases). The CDR3 consists of 16 residues. Trimming removed 2 bases from V and 1 base from J, with 15 bases in between. Germline CDR1 is SGHVS and CDR2 is FNYEAQ. In DNA, the CDR3 is TGTGCCAGCAGCTTAACGCTCACAGGAGTTTCCTACGAGCAGTACTTC. This encodes CASSLTLTGVSYEQYF. The full variable domain, completed using reference TRBV7-6 and TRBJ2-7, is GAGVSQSPRYKVTKRGQDVALRCDPISGHVSLYWYRQALGQGPEFLTYFNYEAQQDKSGLPNDRFSAERPEGSISTLTIQRTEQRDSAMYRCASSLTLTGVSYEQYFGPGTRLTVT.

This clone was observed a few times. The chain combines TRBV28 with TRBJ2-7, with TRBD1 matching 9 bases. The germline V gene encodes CDR1 MDHEN and CDR2 SYDVKM. The trim removed 5 bases at V and 3 bases at J, leaving 8 bases unmatched. The CDR3 extends over 15 amino acids. The CDR3, as DNA: TGTGCCAGCAGTCCAATGGACAGGGGATTCTACGAGCAGTACTTC. It specifies CASSPMDRGFYEQYF.

The chain links TRBV10-3 to TRBJ2-3; 7 bases map to TRBD2. Losses at the gene ends were 10 bases for V and 3 bases for J; bases not matched to a gene: 7. CDR1 is ENHRY, CDR2 SYGVKD, per germline. This CDR3 has 13 amino acids. The CDR3 sequence is CATLGGLTDTQYF. The CDR3 DNA sequence: TGTGCCACCCTCGGGGGGTTAACAGATACGCAGTATTTT.

CDR3 amino acids: CSASYTQPQHF. CDR3 DNA: TGCAGTGCTAGTTATACGCAGCCCCAGCATTTT. This sequence joins TRBV20-1 and TRBJ1-5; no clear D. The CDR3 has 11 residues. The germline V and J ends were trimmed by 3 bases and 7 bases, with 7 bases remaining between them. CDR1 is DFQATT and CDR2 is SNEGSKA in the germline V gene (reference sequence).

V and J are TRBV7-9 and TRBJ2-5; either TRBD1 or TRBD2 may supply D (5 bases each). Trimming cost V 1 base and J 5 bases, with 14 bases left between them. Germline V gene lookup returns CDR1 SEHNR and CDR2 FQNEAQ (reference sequence). The CDR3 totals 15 residues. CDR3 loop: CASSLVRAGSETQYF. The CDR3 DNA is TGTGCCAGCAGCTTAGTCCGGGCAGGGAGTGAGACCCAGTACTTC.

The chain has TRBV7-9 and TRBJ2-7; a possible D gene is TRBD2 (5 bases). Trimming stripped 5 bases from V and 7 bases from J, with 15 bases between. Germline V gives CDR1 SEHNR, CDR2 FQNEAQ (reference sequence). This CDR3 spans 13 amino acids. CDR3 sequence reads: CASSRTGMWEQYF. For the CDR3, the DNA is TGTGCCAGCAGCAGGACGGGGATGTGGGAGCAGTACTTC.